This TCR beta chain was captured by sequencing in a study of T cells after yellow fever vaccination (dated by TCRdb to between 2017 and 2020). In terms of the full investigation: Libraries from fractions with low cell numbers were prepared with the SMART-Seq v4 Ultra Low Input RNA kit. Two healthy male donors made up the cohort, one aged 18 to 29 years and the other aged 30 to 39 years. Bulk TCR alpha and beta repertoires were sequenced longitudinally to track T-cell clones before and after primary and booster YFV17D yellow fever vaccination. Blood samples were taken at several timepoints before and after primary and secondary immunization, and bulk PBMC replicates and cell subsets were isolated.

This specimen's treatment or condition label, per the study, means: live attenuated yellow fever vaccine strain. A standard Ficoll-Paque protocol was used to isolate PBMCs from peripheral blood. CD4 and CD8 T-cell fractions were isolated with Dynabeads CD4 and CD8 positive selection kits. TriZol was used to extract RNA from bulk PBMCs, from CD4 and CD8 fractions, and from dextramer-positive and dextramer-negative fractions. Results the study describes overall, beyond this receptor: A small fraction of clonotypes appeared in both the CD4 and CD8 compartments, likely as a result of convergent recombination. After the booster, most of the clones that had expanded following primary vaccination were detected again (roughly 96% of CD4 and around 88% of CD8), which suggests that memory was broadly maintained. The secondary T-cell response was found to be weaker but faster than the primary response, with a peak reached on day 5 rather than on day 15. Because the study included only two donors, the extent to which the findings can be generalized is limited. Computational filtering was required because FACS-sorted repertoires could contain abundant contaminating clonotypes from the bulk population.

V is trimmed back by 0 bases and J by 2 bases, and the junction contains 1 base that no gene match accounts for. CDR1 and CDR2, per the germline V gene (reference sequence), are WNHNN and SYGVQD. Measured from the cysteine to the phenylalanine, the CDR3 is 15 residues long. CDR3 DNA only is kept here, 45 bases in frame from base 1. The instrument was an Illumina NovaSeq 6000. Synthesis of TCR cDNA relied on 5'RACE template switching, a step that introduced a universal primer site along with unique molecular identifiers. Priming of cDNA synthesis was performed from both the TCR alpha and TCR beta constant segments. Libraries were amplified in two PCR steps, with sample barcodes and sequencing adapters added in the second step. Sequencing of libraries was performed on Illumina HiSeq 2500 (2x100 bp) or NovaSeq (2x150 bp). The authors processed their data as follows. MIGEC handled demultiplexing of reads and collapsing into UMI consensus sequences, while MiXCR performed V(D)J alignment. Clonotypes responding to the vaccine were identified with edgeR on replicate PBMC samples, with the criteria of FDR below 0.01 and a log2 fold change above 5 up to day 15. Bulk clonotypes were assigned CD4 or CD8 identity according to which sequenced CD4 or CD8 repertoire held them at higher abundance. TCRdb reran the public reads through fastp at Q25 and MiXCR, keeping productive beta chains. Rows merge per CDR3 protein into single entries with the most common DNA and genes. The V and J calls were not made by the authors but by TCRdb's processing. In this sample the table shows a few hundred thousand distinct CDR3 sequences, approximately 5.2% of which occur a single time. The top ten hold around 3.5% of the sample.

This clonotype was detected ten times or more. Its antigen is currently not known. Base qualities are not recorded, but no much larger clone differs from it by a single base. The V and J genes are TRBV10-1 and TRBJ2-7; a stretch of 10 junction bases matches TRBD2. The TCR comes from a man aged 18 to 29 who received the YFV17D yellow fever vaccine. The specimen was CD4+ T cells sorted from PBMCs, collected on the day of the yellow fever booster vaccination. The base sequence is TGCGCCAGCAGTGAGTCGCTAGCGGGGGCCTACGAGCAGTACTTC. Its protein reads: CASSESLAGAYEQYF.